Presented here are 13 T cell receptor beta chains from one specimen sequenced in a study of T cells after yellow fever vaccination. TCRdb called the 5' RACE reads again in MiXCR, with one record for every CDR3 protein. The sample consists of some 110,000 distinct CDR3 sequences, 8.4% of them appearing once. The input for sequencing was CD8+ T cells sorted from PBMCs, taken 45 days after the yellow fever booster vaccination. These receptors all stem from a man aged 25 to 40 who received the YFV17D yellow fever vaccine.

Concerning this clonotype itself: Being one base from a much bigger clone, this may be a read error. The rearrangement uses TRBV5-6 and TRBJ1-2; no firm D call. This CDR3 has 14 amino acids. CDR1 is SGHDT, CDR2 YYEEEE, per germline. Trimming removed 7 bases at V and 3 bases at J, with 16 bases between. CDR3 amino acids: CASGPGQTHYGYTF. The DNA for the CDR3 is TGTGCCAGCGGCCCCGGGCAGACGCACTATGGCTACACCTTC.

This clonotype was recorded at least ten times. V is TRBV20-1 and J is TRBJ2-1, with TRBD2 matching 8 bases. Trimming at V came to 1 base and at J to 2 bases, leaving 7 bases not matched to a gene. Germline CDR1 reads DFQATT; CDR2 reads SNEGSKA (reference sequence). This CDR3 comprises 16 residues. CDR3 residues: CSARARAGGPYNEQFF. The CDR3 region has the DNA TGCAGTGCTAGAGCACGCGCGGGAGGCCCCTACAATGAGCAGTTCTTC.

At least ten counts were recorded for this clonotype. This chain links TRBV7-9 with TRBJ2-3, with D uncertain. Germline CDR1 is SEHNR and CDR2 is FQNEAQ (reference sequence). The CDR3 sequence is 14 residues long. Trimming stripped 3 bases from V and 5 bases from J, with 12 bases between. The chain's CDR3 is CASSFHGLVDTQYF. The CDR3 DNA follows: TGTGCCAGCAGCTTTCACGGTCTCGTAGATACGCAGTATTTT.

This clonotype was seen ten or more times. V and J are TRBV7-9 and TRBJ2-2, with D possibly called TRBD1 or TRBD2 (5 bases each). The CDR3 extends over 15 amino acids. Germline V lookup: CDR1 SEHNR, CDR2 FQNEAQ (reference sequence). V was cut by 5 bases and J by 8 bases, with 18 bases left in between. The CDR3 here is CASSDRGDYEGELFF. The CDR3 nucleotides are TGTGCCAGCAGCGACAGAGGGGATTATGAAGGGGAGCTGTTTTTT.

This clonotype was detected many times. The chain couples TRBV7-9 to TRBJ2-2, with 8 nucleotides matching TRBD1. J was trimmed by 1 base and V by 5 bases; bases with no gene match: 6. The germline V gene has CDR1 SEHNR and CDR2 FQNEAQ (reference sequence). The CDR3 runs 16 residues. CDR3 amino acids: CASSTTDRENTGELFF. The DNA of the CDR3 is TGTGCCAGCAGCACCACGGACAGGGAGAACACCGGGGAGCTGTTTTTT. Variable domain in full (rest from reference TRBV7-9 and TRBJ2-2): DTGVSQNPRHKITKRGQNVTFRCDPISEHNRLYWYRQTLGQGPEFLTYFQNEAQLEKSRLLSDRFSAERPKGSFSTLEIQRTEQGDSAMYLCASSTTDRENTGELFFGEGSRLTVL.

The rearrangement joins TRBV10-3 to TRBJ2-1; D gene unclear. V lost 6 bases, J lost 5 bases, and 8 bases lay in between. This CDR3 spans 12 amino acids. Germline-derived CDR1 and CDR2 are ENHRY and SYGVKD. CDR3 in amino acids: CAISSTHNEQFF. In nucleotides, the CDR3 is TGTGCCATCAGCTCGACTCACAATGAGCAGTTCTTC.

The CDR3: CSANPPGASGPDTQYF. The CDR3 nucleotides read TGCAGTGCTAACCCTCCTGGGGCTAGCGGTCCAGATACGCAGTATTTT. This chain uses TRBV20-1 with TRBJ2-3; 7 nucleotides line up with TRBD2. The germline V gene has CDR1 DFQATT and CDR2 SNEGSKA (reference sequence). CDR3 length: 16 amino acids. V trimming: 4 bases; J trimming: 4 bases; junction bases outside the gene matches: 14.

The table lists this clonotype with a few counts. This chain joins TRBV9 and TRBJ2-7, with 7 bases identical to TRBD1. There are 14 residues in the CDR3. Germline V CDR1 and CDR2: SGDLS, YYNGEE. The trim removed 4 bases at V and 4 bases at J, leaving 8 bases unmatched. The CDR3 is CASSPEGQLYEQYF. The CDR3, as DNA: TGTGCCAGCAGCCCTGAGGGACAGTTGTACGAGCAGTACTTC.

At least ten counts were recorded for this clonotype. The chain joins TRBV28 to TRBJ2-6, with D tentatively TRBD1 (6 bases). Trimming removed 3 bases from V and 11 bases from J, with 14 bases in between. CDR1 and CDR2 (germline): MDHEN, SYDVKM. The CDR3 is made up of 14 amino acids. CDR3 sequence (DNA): TGTGCCAGCAGTTTCCTACAGGGTACAGACGTCCTGACTTTC. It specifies CASSFLQGTDVLTF.

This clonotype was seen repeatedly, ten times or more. The CDR3 bases are TGTGCCAGCACCCCAGACAGCTCTGGGGCCAACGTCCTGACTTTC. Translating gives CASTPDSSGANVLTF. The chain employs TRBV27 and TRBJ2-6; the D gene is possibly TRBD1 (5 bases). The length of the CDR3 is 15 residues. Germline CDR1 and CDR2: MNHEY and SMNVEV (reference sequence). V lost 7 bases and J 0 bases, leaving 10 bases between the germline ends.

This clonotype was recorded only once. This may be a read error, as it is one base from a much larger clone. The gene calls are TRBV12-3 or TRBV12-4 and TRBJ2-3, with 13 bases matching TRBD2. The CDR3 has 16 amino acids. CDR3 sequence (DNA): TGTGCCAGCAGTTTTGGACTAGCGGGAGTCACAGATATGCAGTATTTT. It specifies CASSFGLAGVTDMQYF.

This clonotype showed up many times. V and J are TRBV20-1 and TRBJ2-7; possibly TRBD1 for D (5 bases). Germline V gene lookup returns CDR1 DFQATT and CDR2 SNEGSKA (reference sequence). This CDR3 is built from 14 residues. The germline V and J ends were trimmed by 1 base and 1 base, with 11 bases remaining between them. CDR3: CSARGGTKSYEQYF. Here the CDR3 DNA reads TGCAGTGCTAGAGGGGGCACAAAATCCTACGAGCAGTACTTC.

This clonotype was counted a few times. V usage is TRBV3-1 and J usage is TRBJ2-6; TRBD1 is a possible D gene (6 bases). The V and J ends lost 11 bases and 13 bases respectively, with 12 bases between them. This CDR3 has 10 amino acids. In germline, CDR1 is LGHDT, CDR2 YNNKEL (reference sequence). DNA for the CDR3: TGTGCCCCCGACAGGTCGGTCCTGACTTTC. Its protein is CAPDRSVLTF.